What follows are 11 T cell receptor beta chains derived from one specimen sequenced in a study of a mutant IDH1 vaccine in newly diagnosed glioma. As for time point: week 5, during vaccination. With topical imiquimod, each dose of the vaccine consisted of 300 ug of mutant IDH1 20-mer peptide. Antigen specificity for these receptors is unknown. TCRdb's copy holds only in-frame clones and misses some; the assay was immunoSEQ multiplex PCR. The table lists some 51,000 clones, roughly 78% of them singletons. Sequences were derived from PBMCs, sampled from a glioma patient whose treatment included an IDH1 peptide vaccine. The receptors here all came from a man aged 45-65 years with glioma.

The chain links TRBV5-4 to TRBJ2-7, with D possibly matching TRBD1 (5 bases). CDR3 length: 12 residues. CDR1 is SGHNT and CDR2 is YYREEE in the germline V gene (reference sequence). Deletions cut 2 bases from V and 6 bases from J, with 9 bases between. The CDR3 nucleotides are TGTGCCAGCAGCTTAGGGGTTGGCGAGCAGTACTTC. Protein sequence: CASSLGVGEQYF. Based on the CDR3 plus reference TRBV5-4 and TRBJ2-7, the full variable domain is ETGVTQSPTHLIKTRGQQVTLRCSSQSGHNTVSWYQQALGQGPQFIFQYYREEENGRGNFPPRFSGLQFPNYSSELNVNALELDDSALYLCASSLGVGEQYFGPGTRLTVT.

The chain recombines TRBV6-1 with TRBJ2-6; D call uncertain. V lost 2 bases to trimming and J lost 2 bases, with 7 bases between them. The germline gives CDR1 MNHNS, CDR2 SASEGT. The CDR3 covers 15 residues. This CDR3 reads CASSETAAGANVLTF. The CDR3 DNA reads as TGTGCCAGCAGTGAAACGGCGGCTGGGGCCAACGTCCTGACTTTC.

The V gene is TRBV15, the J gene TRBJ2-1; D is unclear. The length of the CDR3 is 16 residues. CDR1 and CDR2 from the germline V gene are LNHNV and YYDKDF (reference sequence). V lost 1 base and J 6 bases, leaving 16 bases between the germline ends. The CDR3 DNA follows: TGTGCCACCAGCAGAGCGGGCCTCTCAATTCCCAATGAGCAGTTCTTC. As protein: CATSRAGLSIPNEQFF.

This clone was seen a few times. This chain links TRBV7-8 with TRBJ1-5; 10 bases fit TRBD1. The CDR3 consists of 15 residues. Unmatched junction bases numbered 1, after V lost 3 bases and J lost 2 bases. Per germline, CDR1 SGHVS and CDR2 FQNEAQ. CDR3 nucleotide sequence: TGTGCCAGCAGCTTTGGGACAGGGGGCAATCAGCCCCAGCATTTT. Encoded protein: CASSFGTGGNQPQHF.

CDR3 sequence (DNA): TGCGCCAGCTCGGCCGAGAACTATGGCTACACCTTC. It translates to CASSAENYGYTF. This chain links TRBV5-1 with TRBJ1-2, with D hard to call. Germline CDR1 and CDR2: SGHRS and YFSETQ. Trimming shortened V by 7 bases and J by 2 bases, and 9 bases separated the two germline ends. The CDR3 is 12 amino acids.

V gene TRBV7-2 combines with J gene TRBJ2-3; 7 bases are a match to TRBD1. Trimming at V came to 3 bases and at J to 2 bases, leaving 5 bases not matched to a gene. CDR1 is SGHTA and CDR2 is FQGNSA in the germline V gene. The CDR3 loop spans 15 amino acids. The DNA of the CDR3 is TGTGCCAGCAGCTTTTCCGGGACAGACACAGATACGCAGTATTTT. Amino acid sequence: CASSFSGTDTDTQYF.

This clone occurred once. The gene calls are TRBV5-5 and TRBJ2-3; no definite D call. Deletions cut 6 bases from V and 0 bases from J, with 11 bases between. CDR1 SGHKS and CDR2 YYEKEE come from the germline V gene (reference sequence). CDR3 size: 14 residues. The CDR3 coding sequence is TGTGCCAGCACGTACCCTCCTAGCACAGATACGCAGTATTTT. Translating it yields CASTYPPSTDTQYF.

The chain links TRBV7-9 to TRBJ2-7, with TRBD2 as a possible D gene (7 bases). This CDR3 region has 15 residues. V lost 1 base and J 6 bases, leaving 16 bases between the germline ends. Germline CDR1 SEHNR, CDR2 FQNEAQ (reference sequence). CDR3 DNA: TGTGCCAGCAGCTTAGGCGGGGGCCAAGTTGGCGAGCAGTACTTC. Its translation is CASSLGGGQVGEQYF.

This chain joins TRBV4-2 and TRBJ2-5, with D unresolved. Per germline, CDR1 LGHNA and CDR2 YNFKEQ. V was trimmed by 1 base and J by 5 bases, leaving 11 bases between them. This CDR3 region has 14 residues. This chain's CDR3 is CASSQGGTAETQYF. The CDR3 nucleotides are TGTGCCAGCAGCCAAGGTGGAACAGCGGAGACCCAGTACTTC.

In its sample, this clone was seen a few times. This chain's CDR3 is CASSFDRLNTEAFF. The CDR3 DNA reads TGTGCCAGCAGCTTCGACAGGTTGAACACTGAAGCTTTCTTT. V gene TRBV28 combines with J gene TRBJ1-1; possible D gene TRBD1, 6 bases. This CDR3 region has 14 residues. Trimming pared 6 bases from V and 0 bases from J, leaving 11 bases between. Germline lookup yields CDR1 MDHEN and CDR2 SYDVKM.

This chain links TRBV4-3 with TRBJ2-7; 10 bases map to TRBD2. Germline values: CDR1 LGHNA, CDR2 YSLEER. The V and J ends lost 3 bases and 1 base, in that order; junction bases with no gene match: 6. This CDR3 has 16 amino acids. The CDR3 sequence is CASSHNSGGPSYEQYF. In DNA form, the CDR3 reads TGCGCCAGCAGCCATAATAGCGGGGGGCCTTCCTACGAGCAGTACTTC.